What follows is one T cell receptor beta chain and its context. The antigen is not known. Using immunoSEQ multiplex PCR, the repertoire was profiled, and TCRdb retains in-frame clones only, with some absent. The profile shows over 700,000 clones, over 55% of them singletons. The CDR3 consists of 18 residues. J lost 3 bases, V lost 5 bases, and 15 bases had no gene match. The V gene's germline CDR1 is SGHAT and CDR2 FQNNGV. The sample is drawn from a study of shared clonotypes between healthy human individuals. Study-level results: Non-shared clonotypes had lower generation probabilities than those shared by all four donors.

The receptor was derived from a woman between 25 and 40 years old in good health. The chain is built from TRBV11-2 and TRBJ2-3, with TRBD2 matching 9 bases. The source material was memory CD4+ T cells sorted from blood. The subset is: CD45RA-negative fraction. CDR3 bases: TGTGCCAGCAGCCCGGATGCGGCGGGAGGGCCTGATACAGATACGCAGTATTTT. Protein product: CASSPDAAGGPDTDTQYF.